This T cell receptor beta chain was documented in a study of blood T cell repertoires in COVID-19. Per the original methods: From reference gene primer amplification, estimates of nucleated cell counts were derived. Sequencing used immunoSEQ multiplex PCR; TCRdb keeps in-frame clones, though not all of them. Clonal size and the V and J genes are those of that table, whereas D and trimming came from the DNA. In the table there are 85,000 to 130,000 clones, 86% of which are singletons. Trimming stripped 0 bases from V and 0 bases from J, with 6 bases between. The CDR3 is 15 amino acids. From germline, CDR1 is SGHKS and CDR2 YYEKEE (reference sequence). Assignment of participants to cohorts was predicated upon participant-reported clinical history. Symptom resolution, clearance, or two negative PCRs marked donors in Cohort 3 as recovered.

The sequencing sample was made of PBMCs or T cells enriched from blood (not recorded which). This TCR came from a woman between 45 and 65 years old who had recovered from COVID-19. The V gene is TRBV5-5, the J gene TRBJ2-2; TRBD2 is a possible D gene (6 bases). This CDR3 is CASSLAGANTGELFF. The CDR3 nucleotides read TGTGCCAGCAGCTTGGCGGGAGCGAACACCGGGGAGCTGTTTTTT. The entire variable domain, with the rest obtained from reference TRBV5-5 and TRBJ2-2, is as follows: DAGVTQSPTHLIKTRGQQVTLRCSPISGHKSVSWYQQVLGQGPQFIFQYYEKEERGRGNFPDRFSARQFPNYSSELNVNALLLGDSALYLCASSLAGANTGELFFGEGSRLTVL.